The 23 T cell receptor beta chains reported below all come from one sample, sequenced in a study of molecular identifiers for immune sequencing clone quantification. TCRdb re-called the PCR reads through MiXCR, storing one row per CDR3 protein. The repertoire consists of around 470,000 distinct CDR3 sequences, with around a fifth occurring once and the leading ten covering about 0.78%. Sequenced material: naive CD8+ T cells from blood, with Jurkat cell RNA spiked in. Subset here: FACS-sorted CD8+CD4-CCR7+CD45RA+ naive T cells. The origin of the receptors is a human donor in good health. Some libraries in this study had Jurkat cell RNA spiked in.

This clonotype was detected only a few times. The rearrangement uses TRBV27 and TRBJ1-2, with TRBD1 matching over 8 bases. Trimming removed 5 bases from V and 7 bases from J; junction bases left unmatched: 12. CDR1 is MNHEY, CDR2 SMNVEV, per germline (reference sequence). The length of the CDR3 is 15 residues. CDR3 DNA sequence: TGTGCCAGCAGTCCCCTAATTTCAGGGGGCAGTGGCTACACCTTC. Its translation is CASSPLISGGSGYTF.

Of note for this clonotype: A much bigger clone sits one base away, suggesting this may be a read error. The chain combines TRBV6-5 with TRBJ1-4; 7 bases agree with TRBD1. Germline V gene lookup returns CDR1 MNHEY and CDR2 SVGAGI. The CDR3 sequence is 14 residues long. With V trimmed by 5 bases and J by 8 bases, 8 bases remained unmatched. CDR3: CASSPIGGWEKLFF. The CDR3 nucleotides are TGTGCCAGCAGTCCTATAGGGGGCTGGGAAAAACTGTTTTTT.

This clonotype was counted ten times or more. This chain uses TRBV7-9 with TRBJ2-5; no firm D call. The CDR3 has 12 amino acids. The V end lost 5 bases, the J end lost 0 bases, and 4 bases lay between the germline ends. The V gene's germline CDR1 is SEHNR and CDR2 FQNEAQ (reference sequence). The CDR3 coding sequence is TGTGCCAGCAGCCAATACCAAGAGACCCAGTACTTC. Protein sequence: CASSQYQETQYF.

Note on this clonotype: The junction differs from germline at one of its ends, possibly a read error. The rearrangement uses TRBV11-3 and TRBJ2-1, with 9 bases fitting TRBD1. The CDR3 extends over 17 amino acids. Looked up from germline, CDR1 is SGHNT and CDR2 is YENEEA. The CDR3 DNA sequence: TGTGCCGGCAGCCAACGATCTGGGACAGGGCTTCGCAATGAGCAGTTCTTC. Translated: CAGSQRSGTGLRNEQFF.

CDR3 DNA sequence: TGTGCCAGCAGTCCTATTTCGGGGGCACACACCGGGGAGCTGTTTTTT. Its protein is CASSPISGAHTGELFF. The chain links TRBV27 to TRBJ2-2; D may correspond to TRBD1 or TRBD2 (6 bases each). CDR3 length: 16 amino acids. V dropped 5 bases and J dropped 3 bases, with 16 bases sitting between them. Germline CDR1 is MNHEY and CDR2 is SMNVEV (reference sequence).

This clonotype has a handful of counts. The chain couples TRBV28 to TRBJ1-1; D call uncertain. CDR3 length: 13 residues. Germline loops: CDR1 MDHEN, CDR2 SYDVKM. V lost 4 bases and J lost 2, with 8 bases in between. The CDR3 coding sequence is TGTGCCAGCAGTTGGCGGGGAAACACTGAAGCTTTCTTT. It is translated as CASSWRGNTEAFF.

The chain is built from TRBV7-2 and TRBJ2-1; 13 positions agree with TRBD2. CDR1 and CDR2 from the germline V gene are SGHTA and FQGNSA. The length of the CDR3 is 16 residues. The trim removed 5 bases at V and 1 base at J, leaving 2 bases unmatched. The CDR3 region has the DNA TGTGCCAGCAGCATGACTAGCGGGAGGTCCTACAATGAGCAGTTCTTC. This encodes CASSMTSGRSYNEQFF. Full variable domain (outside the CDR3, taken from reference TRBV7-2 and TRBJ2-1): GAGVSQSPSNKVTEKGKDVELRCDPISGHTALYWYRQSLGQGLEFLIYFQGNSAPDKSGLPSDRFSAERTGGSVSTLTIQRTQQEDSAVYLCASSMTSGRSYNEQFFGPGTRLTVL.

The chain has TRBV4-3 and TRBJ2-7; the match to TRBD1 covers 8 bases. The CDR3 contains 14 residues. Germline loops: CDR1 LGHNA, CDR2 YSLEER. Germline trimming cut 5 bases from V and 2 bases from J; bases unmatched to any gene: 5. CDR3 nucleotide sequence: TGCGCCAGCAGCATTTCGACAGGGGCCTACGAGCAGTACTTC. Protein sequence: CASSISTGAYEQYF.

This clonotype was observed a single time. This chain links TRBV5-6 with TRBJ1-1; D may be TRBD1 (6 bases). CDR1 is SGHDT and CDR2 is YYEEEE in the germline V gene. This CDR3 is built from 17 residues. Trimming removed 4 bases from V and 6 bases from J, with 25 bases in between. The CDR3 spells CASSIFWDMQSRAEAFF. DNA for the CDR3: TGTGCCAGCAGCATATTCTGGGACATGCAAAGTCGGGCTGAAGCTTTCTTT.

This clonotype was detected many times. CDR3 region: CAISPSDHGELFF. CDR3 DNA: TGTGCCATCAGTCCCTCCGACCACGGGGAGCTGTTTTTT. The chain recombines TRBV10-3 with TRBJ2-2; D is uncertain. Trimming left V 5 bases short and J 7 bases short, with 11 bases between. This CDR3 region has 13 residues. The germline CDR1 and CDR2 sequences are ENHRY and SYGVKD.

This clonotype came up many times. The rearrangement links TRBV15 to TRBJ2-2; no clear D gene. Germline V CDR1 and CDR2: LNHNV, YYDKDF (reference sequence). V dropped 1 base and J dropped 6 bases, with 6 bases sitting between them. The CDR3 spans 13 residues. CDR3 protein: CATSRVLPGELFF. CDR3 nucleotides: TGTGCCACCAGCAGAGTTTTACCCGGGGAGCTGTTTTTT. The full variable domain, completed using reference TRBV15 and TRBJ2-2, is DAMVIQNPRYQVTQFGKPVTLSCSQTLNHNVMYWYQQKSSQAPKLLFHYYDKDFNNEADTPDNFQSRRPNTSFCFLDIRSPGLGDTAMYLCATSRVLPGELFFGEGSRLTVL.

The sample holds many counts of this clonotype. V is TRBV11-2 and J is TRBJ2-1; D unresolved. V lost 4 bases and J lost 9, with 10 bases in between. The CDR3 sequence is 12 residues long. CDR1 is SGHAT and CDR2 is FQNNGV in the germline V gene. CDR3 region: CASSSLSGEQFF. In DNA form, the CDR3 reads TGTGCCAGCAGCTCCCTAAGTGGTGAGCAGTTCTTC. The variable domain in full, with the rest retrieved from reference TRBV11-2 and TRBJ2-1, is EAGVAQSPRYKIIEKRQSVAFWCNPISGHATLYWYQQILGQGPKLLIQFQNNGVVDDSQLPKDRFSAERLKGVDSTLKIQPAKLEDSAVYLCASSSLSGEQFFGPGTRLTVL.

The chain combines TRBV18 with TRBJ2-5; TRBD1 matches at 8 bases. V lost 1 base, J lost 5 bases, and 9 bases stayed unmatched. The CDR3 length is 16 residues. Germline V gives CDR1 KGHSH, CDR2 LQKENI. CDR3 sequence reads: CASSPRAGGAEETQYF. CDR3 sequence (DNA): TGTGCCAGCTCACCACGGGCAGGGGGCGCCGAGGAGACCCAGTACTTC.

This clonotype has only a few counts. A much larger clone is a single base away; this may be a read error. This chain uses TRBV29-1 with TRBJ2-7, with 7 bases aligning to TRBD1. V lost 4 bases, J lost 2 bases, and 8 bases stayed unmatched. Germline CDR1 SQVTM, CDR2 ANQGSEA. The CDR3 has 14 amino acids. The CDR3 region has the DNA TGCAGCGTTGGAACCGGCCAGGGGGCCTACGAGCAGTACTTC. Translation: CSVGTGQGAYEQYF.

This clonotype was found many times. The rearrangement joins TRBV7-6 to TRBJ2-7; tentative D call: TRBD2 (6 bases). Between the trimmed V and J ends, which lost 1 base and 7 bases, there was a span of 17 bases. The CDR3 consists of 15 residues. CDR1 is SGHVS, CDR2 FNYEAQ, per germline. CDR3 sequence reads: CASSLGRDGVLEQYF. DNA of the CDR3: TGTGCCAGCAGCTTAGGGCGGGACGGAGTGCTTGAGCAGTACTTC.

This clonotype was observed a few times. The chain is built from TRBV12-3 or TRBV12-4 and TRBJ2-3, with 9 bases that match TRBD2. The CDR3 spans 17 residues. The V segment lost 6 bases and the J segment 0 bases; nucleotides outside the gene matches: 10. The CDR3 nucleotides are TGTGCCAGCAGCCCCCCGTCTAGCGGGACCAGCACAGATACGCAGTATTTT. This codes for CASSPPSSGTSTDTQYF.

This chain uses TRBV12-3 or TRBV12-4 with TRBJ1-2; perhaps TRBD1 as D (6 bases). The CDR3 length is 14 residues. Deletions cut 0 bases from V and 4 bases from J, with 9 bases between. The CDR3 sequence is CASSLAGHLYGYTF. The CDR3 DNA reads TGTGCCAGCAGTTTAGCGGGACACCTCTATGGCTACACCTTC.

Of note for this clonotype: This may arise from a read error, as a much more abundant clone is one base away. CDR3 protein: CASSQTPDRVDEQFF. The CDR3 bases are TGCGCCAGCAGCCAAACGCCGGACAGGGTCGATGAGCAGTTCTTC. V is TRBV4-3 and J is TRBJ2-1, with 8 bases identical to TRBD1. The CDR3 length is 15 residues. Germline values: CDR1 LGHNA, CDR2 YSLEER. The V gene end was trimmed by 2 bases and the J gene end by 8 bases; junction bases not matched to a gene: 8.

The CDR3 DNA is TGTGCCAGCAAGCCGACAGGGAACTACGAGCAGTACTTC. It translates to CASKPTGNYEQYF. The chain is built from TRBV27 and TRBJ2-7, with TRBD1 matching 7 bases. The CDR3 has 13 amino acids. V lost 7 bases, J lost 3 bases, and 6 bases stayed unmatched. The V gene's germline CDR1 is MNHEY and CDR2 SMNVEV (reference sequence).

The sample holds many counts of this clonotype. CDR3 sequence reads: CATSSSGPYSNQPQHF. As DNA, the CDR3 is TGTGCCACCAGTTCGTCAGGACCGTATAGCAATCAGCCCCAGCATTTT. The chain recombines TRBV24-1 with TRBJ1-5; D gene uncertain. V was cut by 6 bases and J by 0 bases, with 14 bases left in between. Germline lookup yields CDR1 KGHDR and CDR2 SFDVKD. The CDR3 consists of 16 residues.

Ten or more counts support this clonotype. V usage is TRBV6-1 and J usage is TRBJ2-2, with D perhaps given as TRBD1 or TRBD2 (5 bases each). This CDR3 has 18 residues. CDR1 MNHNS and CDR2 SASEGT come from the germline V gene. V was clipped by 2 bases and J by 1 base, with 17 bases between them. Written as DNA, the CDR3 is TGTGCCAGCAGTGAATCTTGGGAGCAGGGAAGGAACACCGGGGAGCTGTTTTTT. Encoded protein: CASSESWEQGRNTGELFF.

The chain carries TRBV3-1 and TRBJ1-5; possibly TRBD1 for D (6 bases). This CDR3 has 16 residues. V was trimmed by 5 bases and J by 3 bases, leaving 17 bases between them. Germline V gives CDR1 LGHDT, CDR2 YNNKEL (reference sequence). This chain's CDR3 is CASSGEGVGFNQPQHF. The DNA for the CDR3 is TGTGCCAGCAGCGGGGAGGGGGTGGGGTTCAATCAGCCCCAGCATTTT. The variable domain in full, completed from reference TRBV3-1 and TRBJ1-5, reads DTAVSQTPKYLVTQMGNDKSIKCEQNLGHDTMYWYKQDSKKFLKIMFSYNNKELIINETVPNRFSPKSPDKAHLNLHINSLELGDSAVYFCASSGEGVGFNQPQHFGDGTRLSIL.

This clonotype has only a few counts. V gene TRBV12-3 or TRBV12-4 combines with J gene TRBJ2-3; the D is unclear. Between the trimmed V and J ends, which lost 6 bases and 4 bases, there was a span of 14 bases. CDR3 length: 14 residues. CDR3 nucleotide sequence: TGTGCCAGCAGCCCACTTGGGATTTCAGATACGCAGTATTTT. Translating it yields CASSPLGISDTQYF.